The T cell receptor beta chain under discussion was sequenced for a study of OX40 agonist ivuxolimab in advanced cancers. CDR3 length: 14 amino acids. The V end was cut by 6 bases, the J end by 3 bases, with 14 bases between. In germline, CDR1 is LNHDA, CDR2 SQIVND (reference sequence). Sequencing used immunoSEQ multiplex PCR; TCRdb keeps in-frame clones, though not all of them. Of around 73,000 clones in the sample, approximately 90% were seen once. V and J are TRBV19 and TRBJ1-2; a possible D gene is TRBD1 (5 bases). The TCR comes from an adult with an advanced solid tumor such as melanoma, head and neck, liver or kidney cancer. This specimen was CD4+ or CD8+ T cells sorted from blood, taken in a trial of the OX40 agonist ivuxolimab. CDR3 residues: CASSQFQGDYGYTF. The DNA of the CDR3 is TGTGCCAGTAGCCAATTTCAGGGCGACTATGGCTACACCTTC.